These T cell receptor beta chains were read from a single sample in a study of CD8 T cells in Susac syndrome. TCRdb independently ran MiXCR on the immunoSEQ multiplex PCR reads; one entry per CDR3 protein. The sample has 80,000 to 90,000 distinct CDR3 sequences, approximately 92% seen once. The specimen sequenced was CD8+ T cells from PBMCs. The receptors were gathered from a human donor in good health. CDR3s include the opening cysteine and the closing phenylalanine or tryptophan. Fields, in order: J gene, V gene, D gene, clone size, CDR3 DNA, CDR3 protein. A D gene is named only where the DNA matches it firmly. Part of the rows lack a size; the others show once, few, many or a class for expanded clones.

j_call: TRBJ1-1; v_call: TRBV6-5; d_call: .; clone_size: .; cdr3_nt: TGTGCCAGCCGCACTACAGCCAACACTGAAGCTTTCTTT; cdr3_aa: CASRTTANTEAFF
j_call: TRBJ2-4; v_call: TRBV15; d_call: .; clone_size: once; cdr3_nt: TGTGCCACCAGCGGAGGGAGCCTAGCCAAAAACATTCAGTACTTC; cdr3_aa: CATSGGSLAKNIQYF
j_call: TRBJ2-4; v_call: TRBV10-3; d_call: TRBD2; clone_size: .; cdr3_nt: TGTGCCATCAGTGCACGGGGGGATGGGGCCAAAAACATTCAGTACTTC; cdr3_aa: CAISARGDGAKNIQYF
j_call: TRBJ2-5; v_call: TRBV2; d_call: .; clone_size: .; cdr3_nt: TGTGCCAGCACCAACCGGCGGAACCAAGAGACCCAGTACTTC; cdr3_aa: CASTNRRNQETQYF
j_call: TRBJ1-2; v_call: TRBV12-3/TRBV12-4; d_call: .; clone_size: .; cdr3_nt: TGTGCCAGCAGGGGGGTTCTTGGCTACACCTTC; cdr3_aa: CASRGVLGYTF
j_call: TRBJ1-1; v_call: TRBV12-3/TRBV12-4; d_call: .; clone_size: .; cdr3_nt: TGTGCCAGCAGTTTTCTAGCTGGCACTGAAGCTTTCTTT; cdr3_aa: CASSFLAGTEAFF
j_call: TRBJ2-7; v_call: TRBV6-5; d_call: .; clone_size: .; cdr3_nt: TGTGCCAGCAGCGGCGGCAGGGCCCACGAGCAGTACTTC; cdr3_aa: CASSGGRAHEQYF
j_call: TRBJ2-5; v_call: TRBV12-3/TRBV12-4; d_call: TRBD2; clone_size: .; cdr3_nt: TGTGCCAGCAGTTTAACTAGCGGGAGAAAAGAGACCCAGTACTTC; cdr3_aa: CASSLTSGRKETQYF
j_call: TRBJ2-7; v_call: TRBV9; d_call: TRBD2; clone_size: .; cdr3_nt: TGTGCCAGCAACCCTAGCGGGGGGCACGTCGAGCAGTACTTC; cdr3_aa: CASNPSGGHVEQYF
j_call: TRBJ1-5; v_call: TRBV7-9; d_call: TRBD1; clone_size: .; cdr3_nt: TGTGCCAGCAGCTCCGGGACAGGGATCCAGCCCCAGCATTTT; cdr3_aa: CASSSGTGIQPQHF
j_call: TRBJ2-3; v_call: TRBV19; d_call: .; clone_size: .; cdr3_nt: TGTGCCAGTAGTGCCCACGTGAGGGTCGGCGCGGGATGGGCAGATACGCAGTATTTT; cdr3_aa: CASSAHVRVGAGWADTQYF
j_call: TRBJ2-7; v_call: TRBV6-1; d_call: TRBD1; clone_size: .; cdr3_nt: TGTGCCAGCAGCTCCCTAGGGACAGGGGTTACGCAGTACTTC; cdr3_aa: CASSSLGTGVTQYF
j_call: TRBJ1-1; v_call: TRBV9; d_call: .; clone_size: .; cdr3_nt: TGTGCCAGCAGCGTATATGACTGGGGGGAAGCTTTCTTT; cdr3_aa: CASSVYDWGEAFF
j_call: TRBJ2-5; v_call: TRBV4-1; d_call: TRBD2; clone_size: .; cdr3_nt: TGCGCCAGCAGCCACCGGGAGGGGAGGGAGACCCAGTACTTC; cdr3_aa: CASSHREGRETQYF
j_call: TRBJ2-7; v_call: TRBV4-1; d_call: .; clone_size: .; cdr3_nt: TGCGCCAGCAGCCTTTACGGGACCGAGAGCTCCTACGAGCAGTACTTC; cdr3_aa: CASSLYGTESSYEQYF
j_call: TRBJ2-2; v_call: TRBV4-1; d_call: .; clone_size: .; cdr3_nt: TGCGCCAGCATCGGGACCCCTGGAACCGGGGAGCTGTTTTTT; cdr3_aa: CASIGTPGTGELFF
j_call: TRBJ1-6; v_call: TRBV12-3/TRBV12-4; d_call: .; clone_size: once; cdr3_nt: TGTGCCAGCAGATCCCGGAATTGGAGCTCCTATAATTCACCCCTCCACTTT; cdr3_aa: CASRSRNWSSYNSPLHF
j_call: TRBJ2-5; v_call: TRBV5-1; d_call: .; clone_size: .; cdr3_nt: TGCGCCAGCAGCTTGGCAGGGAACTCCCAAGAGACCCAGTACTTC; cdr3_aa: CASSLAGNSQETQYF
j_call: TRBJ1-2; v_call: TRBV12-3/TRBV12-4; d_call: TRBD1; clone_size: .; cdr3_nt: TGTGCCAGCACCCTGACCGGGACAGGGCCAGATGGCTACACCTTC; cdr3_aa: CASTLTGTGPDGYTF
j_call: TRBJ2-2; v_call: TRBV27; d_call: .; clone_size: .; cdr3_nt: TGTGCCAGCAGTTGGTACGGGGAGCTGTTTTTT; cdr3_aa: CASSWYGELFF
j_call: TRBJ2-3; v_call: TRBV4-1; d_call: .; clone_size: .; cdr3_nt: TGCGCCAGCAGCCTCTTAGTAACAGATACGCAGTATTTT; cdr3_aa: CASSLLVTDTQYF
j_call: TRBJ1-5; v_call: TRBV19; d_call: .; clone_size: .; cdr3_nt: TGTGCCAGTAGTATTGGGGGGCTCGGCAATCAGCCCCAGCATTTT; cdr3_aa: CASSIGGLGNQPQHF
j_call: TRBJ2-5; v_call: TRBV11-2; d_call: .; clone_size: .; cdr3_nt: TGTGCCAGCAGCTTAACCGGGCAGCAAGAGACCCAGTACTTC; cdr3_aa: CASSLTGQQETQYF